This TCR beta chain appears in the sequencing data of a study of memory CD4+ T cells and cytomegalovirus serostatus (dated by TCRdb to between 2018 and 2020). Describing the broader study: A total of around 35 healthy Belgian adults, of whom 9 were CMV seropositive and 24 were CMV seronegative, were included in the cohort. To replicate a published TCR-based CMV serostatus classifier, the researchers sequenced the CD4+ memory TCRbeta repertoires of a Belgian cohort whose cytomegalovirus serostatus was known. Findings and caveats that apply to the study as a whole: CMV serostatus prediction reached a median bootstrapped AUC of nearly 0.96 with the original framework and roughly 0.9 with a US-trained random forest. Only CD4+CD45RO+ memory cells were sequenced, unlike the original study, which covered naive and memory CD4+ and CD8+ populations. The results were read as suggesting that the CMV-associated TCR signature is, for the most part, present in the CD4+ memory repertoire. Of 170 or so previously reported CMV-associated TCRbeta sequences, 60 to 85 appeared in the CD4+ memory repertoires, each in one to five individuals. On the Belgian cohort, the classifier built on the original framework reached a median bootstrapped AUC of roughly 0.94, with a 95% CI of 0.76-1.00.

Genomic DNA was extracted from sorted cells with the Quick-DNA Microprep Kit. TCRbeta DNA was amplified with the immunoSEQ hsTCRbeta kit following the manufacturer's protocol. TCRbeta libraries were sequenced on an Illumina MiSeq instrument. The original pipeline was this. Following removal of out-of-frame sequences, 2.2 million or so distinct TCRbeta sequences were retained, with an average of roughly 67,000 per individual. Each individual was scored by the count of 164 previously reported CMV-associated TCRbeta sequences and the total productive distinct TCRbeta count. A beta-binomial model was reimplemented in Python, and scikit-learn random forests with default parameters were trained on US cohort data. Classifier performance on the Belgian cohort was reported as the median AUC with percentile confidence intervals calculated over 10,000 bootstrap iterations. The table comes from immuneACCESS by way of TCRdb, which keeps in-frame sequences with V and J called. Part of the clones is missing from these tables; in studies checked, under half for an unresolved V gene and the rest for unknown reasons. V and J calls and clone size are those listed in that table; D and trimming were worked out from the DNA. Within this sample are roughly 86,000 clones, with over 70% of them counted one time only. The ten largest clones add up to approximately 4% of the sample.

Of note for this clone: It lacks a known antigen. Base qualities are not recorded, but no much larger clone differs from it by a single base.

Single viable CD3+CD4+CD8-CD45RO+ cells were sorted as memory CD4+ T cells on a FACSAria II. CMV serostatus was determined with a Roche Elecsys assay detecting serum IgG against CMV pp150, pp28, p38 and p52. Following thawing, total CD4+ T cells were enriched through positive selection using CD4 magnetic microbeads. Samples originated from another study that specifically interrogated the CD4+ T cell memory repertoire. Peripheral blood mononuclear cells were isolated and cryopreserved following standard operating procedures; serum was stored at -80 °C. The staining relied on CD3-PerCP (BW264/56), CD4-APC (RPA-T4), CD45RO-PE (UCHT1) and CD8-Pacific Orange (3B5) antibodies, and Sytox blue was used to exclude non-viable cells. The germline V gene sets CDR1 to MDHEN and CDR2 to SYDVKM. Including the terminal cysteine and phenylalanine, the CDR3 comprises 16 residues. The CDR3 DNA has 48 bases and is translated from base 1. V and J are trimmed by 6 bases and 2 bases, and the gene matches miss 11 bases of the junction.

Recombination linked TRBV28 to TRBJ1-1, with 8 bases aligning to TRBD1. This TCR came from an adult in good health and CMV-seropositive. Sequencing was carried out using memory CD4+ T cells from blood. DNA sequence: TGTGCCAGCAGAGTAGACCGGGACAGGACTAACACTGAAGCTTTCTTT. Its coded protein is CASRVDRDRTNTEAFF.